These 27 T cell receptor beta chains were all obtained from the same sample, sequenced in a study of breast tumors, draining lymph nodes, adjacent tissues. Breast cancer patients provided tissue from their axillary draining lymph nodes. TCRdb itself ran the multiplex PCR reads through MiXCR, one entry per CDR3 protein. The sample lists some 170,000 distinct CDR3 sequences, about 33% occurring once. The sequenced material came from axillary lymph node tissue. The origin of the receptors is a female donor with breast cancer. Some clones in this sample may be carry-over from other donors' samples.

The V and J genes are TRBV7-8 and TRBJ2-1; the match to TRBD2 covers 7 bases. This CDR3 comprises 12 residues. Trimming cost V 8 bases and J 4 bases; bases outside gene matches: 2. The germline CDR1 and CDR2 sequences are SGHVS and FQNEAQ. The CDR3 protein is CASGGGYNEQFF. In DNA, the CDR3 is TGTGCCAGCGGGGGGGGTTACAATGAGCAGTTCTTC.

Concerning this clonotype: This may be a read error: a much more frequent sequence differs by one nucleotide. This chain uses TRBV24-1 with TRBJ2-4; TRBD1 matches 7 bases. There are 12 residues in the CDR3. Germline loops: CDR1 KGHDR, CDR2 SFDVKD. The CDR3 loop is CAASGQDNIQYF. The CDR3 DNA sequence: TGTGCCGCCAGTGGACAGGACAACATTCAGTACTTC.

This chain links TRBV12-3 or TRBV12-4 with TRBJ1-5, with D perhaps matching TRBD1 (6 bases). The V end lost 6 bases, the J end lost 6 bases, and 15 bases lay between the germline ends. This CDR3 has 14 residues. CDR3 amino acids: CASRTRTVTQPQHF. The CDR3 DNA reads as TGTGCCAGCAGAACCCGGACAGTCACTCAGCCCCAGCATTTT.

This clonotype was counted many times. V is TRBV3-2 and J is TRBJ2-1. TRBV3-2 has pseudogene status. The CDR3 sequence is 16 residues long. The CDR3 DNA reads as TGTGCCAGCAGCCAAGAAGGACGCTTCACTACGAATGAGCAGTTCTTC. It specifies CASSQEGRFTTNEQFF.

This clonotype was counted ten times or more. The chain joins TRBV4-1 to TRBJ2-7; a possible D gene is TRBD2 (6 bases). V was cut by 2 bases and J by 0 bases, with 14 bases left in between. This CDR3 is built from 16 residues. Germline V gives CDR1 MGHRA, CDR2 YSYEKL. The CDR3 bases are TGCGCCAGCAGCCAATTGGCCACGGACTACTCCTACGAGCAGTACTTC. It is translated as CASSQLATDYSYEQYF.

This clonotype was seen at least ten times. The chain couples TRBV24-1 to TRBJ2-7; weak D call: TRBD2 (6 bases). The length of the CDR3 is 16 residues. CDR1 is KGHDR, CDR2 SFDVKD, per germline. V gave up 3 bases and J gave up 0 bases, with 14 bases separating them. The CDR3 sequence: CATSDRGTSGSYEQYF. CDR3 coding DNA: TGTGCCACCAGTGATCGCGGGACCTCCGGCTCCTACGAGCAGTACTTC.

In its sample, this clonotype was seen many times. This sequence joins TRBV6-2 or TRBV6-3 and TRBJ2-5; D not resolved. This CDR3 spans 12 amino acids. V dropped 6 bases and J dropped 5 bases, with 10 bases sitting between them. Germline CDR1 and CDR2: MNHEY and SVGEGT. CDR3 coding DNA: TGTGCCAGCAGCCTTCTCAGGGAGACCCAGTACTTC. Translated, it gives CASSLLRETQYF.

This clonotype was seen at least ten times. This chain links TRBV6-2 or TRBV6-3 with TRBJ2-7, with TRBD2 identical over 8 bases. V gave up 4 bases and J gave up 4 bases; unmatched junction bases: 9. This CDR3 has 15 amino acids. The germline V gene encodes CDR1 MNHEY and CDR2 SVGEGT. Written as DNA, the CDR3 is TGTGCCAGCAGTTTATTGCTAGCGGGCGTTTACGAGCAGTACTTC. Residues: CASSLLLAGVYEQYF.

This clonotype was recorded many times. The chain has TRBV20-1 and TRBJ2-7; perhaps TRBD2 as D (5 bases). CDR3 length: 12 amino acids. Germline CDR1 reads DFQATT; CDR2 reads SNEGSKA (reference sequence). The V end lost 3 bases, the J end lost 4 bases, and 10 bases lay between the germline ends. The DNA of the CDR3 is TGCAGTGCTAGGAGGGTCGGGTACGAGCAGTACTTC. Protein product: CSARRVGYEQYF.

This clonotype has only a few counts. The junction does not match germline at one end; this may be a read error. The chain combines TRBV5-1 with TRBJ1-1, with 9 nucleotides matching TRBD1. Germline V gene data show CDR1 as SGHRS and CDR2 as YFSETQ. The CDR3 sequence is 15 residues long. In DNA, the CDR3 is TGCGCCAGCAGCTCCGTAACAGGGGGCTGGACTGAAGCCTTCTTT. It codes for CASSSVTGGWTEAFF.

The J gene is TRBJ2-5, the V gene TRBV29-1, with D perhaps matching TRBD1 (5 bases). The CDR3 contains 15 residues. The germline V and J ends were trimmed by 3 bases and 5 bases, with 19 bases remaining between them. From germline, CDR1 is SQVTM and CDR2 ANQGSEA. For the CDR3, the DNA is TGCAGCGTTGATGGGGCGATGGACCCTTTGGAGACCCAGTACTTC. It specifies CSVDGAMDPLETQYF.

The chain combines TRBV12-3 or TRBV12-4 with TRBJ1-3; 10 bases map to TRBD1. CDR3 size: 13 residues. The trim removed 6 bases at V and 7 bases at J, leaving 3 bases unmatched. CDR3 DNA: TGTGCCAGCAGACCGGGACAGGGGAACACCATATATTTT. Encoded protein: CASRPGQGNTIYF.

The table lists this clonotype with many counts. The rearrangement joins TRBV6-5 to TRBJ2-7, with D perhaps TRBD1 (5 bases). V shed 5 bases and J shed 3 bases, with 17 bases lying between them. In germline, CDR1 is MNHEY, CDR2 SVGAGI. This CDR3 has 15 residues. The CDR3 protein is CASSPVYGASYEQYF. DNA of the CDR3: TGTGCCAGCAGTCCCGTGTATGGGGCTAGCTACGAGCAGTACTTC.

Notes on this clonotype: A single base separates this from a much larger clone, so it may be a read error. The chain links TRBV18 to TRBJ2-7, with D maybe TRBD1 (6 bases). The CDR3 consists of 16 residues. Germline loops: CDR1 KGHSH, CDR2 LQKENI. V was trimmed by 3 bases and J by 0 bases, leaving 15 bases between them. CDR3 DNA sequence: TGTGCCAGCTCACCGTCCAACAGGGATCCCTCCTACGAGCAGTACTTC. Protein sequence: CASSPSNRDPSYEQYF.

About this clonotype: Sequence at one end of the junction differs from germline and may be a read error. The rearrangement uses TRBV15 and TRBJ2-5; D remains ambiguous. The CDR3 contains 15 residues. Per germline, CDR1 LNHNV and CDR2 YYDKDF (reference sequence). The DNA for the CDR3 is TGTGCCATCAGCGCTCACGGACCCCGACGAGAGACCCAGTACTTC. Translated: CAISAHGPRRETQYF.

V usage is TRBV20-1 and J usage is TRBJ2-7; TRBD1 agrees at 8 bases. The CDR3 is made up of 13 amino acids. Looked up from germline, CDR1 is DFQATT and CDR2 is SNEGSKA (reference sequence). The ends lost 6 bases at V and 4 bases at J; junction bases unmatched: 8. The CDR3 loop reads CSAMRTGPYEQYF. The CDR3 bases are TGCAGTGCGATGAGGACAGGGCCGTACGAGCAGTACTTC.

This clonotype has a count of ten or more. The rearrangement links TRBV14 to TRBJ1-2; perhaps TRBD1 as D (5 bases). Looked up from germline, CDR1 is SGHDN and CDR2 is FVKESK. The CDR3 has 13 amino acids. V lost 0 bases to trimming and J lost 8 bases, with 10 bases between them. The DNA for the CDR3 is TGTGCCAGCAGCCAAGATGGGGGTTGGGGCTACACCTTC. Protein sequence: CASSQDGGWGYTF.

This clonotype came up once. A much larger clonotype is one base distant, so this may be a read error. The chain's CDR3 is CASVPGEGSTDTQHF. CDR3 coding DNA: TGTGCCAGCGTCCCCGGGGAGGGGTCCACAGATACGCAGCATTTT. The chain is built from TRBV28 and TRBJ2-3; a weak D match, TRBD1 (5 bases). The DNA matches TRBJ1-5 better at its end, which makes the J call doubtful. The CDR3 is 15 residues long. Germline assignment: CDR1 MDHEN and CDR2 SYDVKM.

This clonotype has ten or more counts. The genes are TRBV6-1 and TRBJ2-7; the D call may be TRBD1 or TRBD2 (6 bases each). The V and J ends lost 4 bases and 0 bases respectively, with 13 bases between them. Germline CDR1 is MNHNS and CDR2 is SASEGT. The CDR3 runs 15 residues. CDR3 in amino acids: CASSGGADSSYEQYF. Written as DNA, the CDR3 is TGTGCCAGCAGTGGGGGGGCGGACAGCTCCTACGAGCAGTACTTC.

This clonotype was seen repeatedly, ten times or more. This CDR3 reads CASTYGGLGSPLHF. Written as DNA, the CDR3 is TGTGCCAGCACCTATGGGGGTTTGGGTTCACCCCTCCACTTT. The rearrangement joins TRBV6-5 to TRBJ1-6; tentative D call: TRBD1 (5 bases). Germline CDR1 and CDR2: MNHEY and SVGAGI. The CDR3 loop spans 14 amino acids. Trimming took 7 bases from V and 9 from J, leaving 16 bases between them.

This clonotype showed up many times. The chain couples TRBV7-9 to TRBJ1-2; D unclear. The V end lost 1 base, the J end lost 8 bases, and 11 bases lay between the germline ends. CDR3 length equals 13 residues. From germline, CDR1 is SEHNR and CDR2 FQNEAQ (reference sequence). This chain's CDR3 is CASSLDRPGGYTF. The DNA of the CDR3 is TGTGCCAGCAGCTTAGACCGGCCGGGGGGCTACACCTTC.

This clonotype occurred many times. Here the CDR3 reads CASSLLSPSGGAGGYEQYF. The CDR3 DNA reads as TGCGCCAGCAGCCTTCTCTCCCCTAGCGGGGGGGCCGGAGGCTACGAGCAGTACTTC. The V and J genes are TRBV4-1 and TRBJ2-7; the match to TRBD2 covers 12 bases. The germline V gene has CDR1 MGHRA and CDR2 YSYEKL. The CDR3 loop spans 19 amino acids. V gave up 4 bases and J gave up 3 bases; unmatched junction bases: 16.

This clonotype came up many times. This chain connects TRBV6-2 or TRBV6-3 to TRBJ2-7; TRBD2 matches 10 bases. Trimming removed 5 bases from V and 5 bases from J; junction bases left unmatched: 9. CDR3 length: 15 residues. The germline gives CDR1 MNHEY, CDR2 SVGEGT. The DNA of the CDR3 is TGTGCCAGCAGTAGACTAGCGGGTCTCCAAGACGAGCAGTACTTC. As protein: CASSRLAGLQDEQYF.

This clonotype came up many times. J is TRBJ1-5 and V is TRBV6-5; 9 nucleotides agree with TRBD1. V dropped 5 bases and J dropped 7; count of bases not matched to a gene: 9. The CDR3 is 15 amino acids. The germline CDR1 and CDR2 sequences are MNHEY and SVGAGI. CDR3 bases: TGTGCCAGCAGTGCCGGGACAGGGTTTCGGCAGCCCCAGCATTTT. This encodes CASSAGTGFRQPQHF.

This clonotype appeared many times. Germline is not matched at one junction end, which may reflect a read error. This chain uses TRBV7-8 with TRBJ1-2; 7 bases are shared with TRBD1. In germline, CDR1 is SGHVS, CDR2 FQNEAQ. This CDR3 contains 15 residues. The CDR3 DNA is TGTGCCAGCAGCTTAGGTGGAGGGGGCGTCTATGGCTACCCCTTC. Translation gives CASSLGGGGVYGYPF.

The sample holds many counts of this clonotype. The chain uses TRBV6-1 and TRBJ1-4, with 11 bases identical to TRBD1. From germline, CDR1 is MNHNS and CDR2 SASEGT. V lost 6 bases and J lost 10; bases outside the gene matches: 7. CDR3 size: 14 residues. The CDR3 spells CASRSGQGAAKLFF. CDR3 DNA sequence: TGTGCCAGCAGGTCCGGACAGGGGGCTGCAAAACTGTTTTTT.

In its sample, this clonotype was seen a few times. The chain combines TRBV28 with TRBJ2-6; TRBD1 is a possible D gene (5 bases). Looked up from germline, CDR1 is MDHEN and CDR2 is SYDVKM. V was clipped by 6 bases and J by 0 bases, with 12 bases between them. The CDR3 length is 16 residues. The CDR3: CASRRTPNSGANVLTF. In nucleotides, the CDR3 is TGTGCCAGCAGAAGGACACCGAACTCTGGGGCCAACGTCCTGACTTTC.